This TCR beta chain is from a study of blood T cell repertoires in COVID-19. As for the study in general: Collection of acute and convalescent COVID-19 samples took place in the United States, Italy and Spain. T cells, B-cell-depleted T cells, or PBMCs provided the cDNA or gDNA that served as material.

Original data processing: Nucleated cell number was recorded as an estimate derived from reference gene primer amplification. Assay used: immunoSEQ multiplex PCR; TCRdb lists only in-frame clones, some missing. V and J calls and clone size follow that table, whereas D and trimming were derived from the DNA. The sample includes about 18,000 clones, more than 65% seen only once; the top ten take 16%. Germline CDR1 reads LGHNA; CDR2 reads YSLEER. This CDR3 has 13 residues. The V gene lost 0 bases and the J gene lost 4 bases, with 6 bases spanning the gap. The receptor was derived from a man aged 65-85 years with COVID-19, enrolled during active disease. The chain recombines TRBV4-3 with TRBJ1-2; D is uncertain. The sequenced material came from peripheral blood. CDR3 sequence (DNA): TGCGCCAGCAGCCAAGATCTCCCCTATGGCTACACCTTC. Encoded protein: CASSQDLPYGYTF.